This T cell receptor beta chain was sequenced for a study of TIL therapy for anti-PD-1-resistant metastatic lung cancer. This was the immunoSEQ v3 assay. Using immunoSEQ multiplex PCR, the repertoire was profiled, and TCRdb retains in-frame clones only, with some absent. The sample contains approximately 57,000 clones, over 75% of which appear only once. The CDR3 consists of 13 residues. CDR1 and CDR2 (germline): SGHTA, FQGNSA. Trimming took 5 bases from V and 2 from J; bases not matched to a gene: 2. Sample time point: pre-treatment sample, taken before nivolumab and TIL therapy. The sample here was blood, taken at baseline. This TCR derives from a person between 25 and 80 years old with non-small cell lung cancer. The V call is TRBV7-2, the J call TRBJ2-7; 8 nucleotides match TRBD1. CDR3 region: CASSKDRAYEQYF. Here the CDR3 DNA reads TGTGCCAGCAGCAAGGACAGGGCCTACGAGCAGTACTTC.